This paragraph covers one T cell receptor (beta chain) sequence. Profiled with immunoSEQ multiplex PCR; TCRdb holds only in-frame clones, not every one. The data contain about 38,000 clones, about 85% of them seen just once; the ten biggest clones take up about 1.5%. This sample stems from a study of blood T cell repertoires in COVID-19. Per the germline V gene, CDR1 is MNHNY and CDR2 is SVGAGI (reference sequence). This CDR3 has 11 residues. Trimming cost V 5 bases and J 10 bases, with 9 bases left between them. The sequence was obtained from a man between 60 and 75 years old with COVID-19, enrolled during active disease. The chain is built from TRBV6-6 and TRBJ2-1; tentatively, D is TRBD1 (5 bases). The sample consisted of peripheral blood. This chain's CDR3 is CASSPQAEQFF. In DNA, the CDR3 is TGTGCCAGCAGTCCACAGGCCGAGCAGTTCTTC.